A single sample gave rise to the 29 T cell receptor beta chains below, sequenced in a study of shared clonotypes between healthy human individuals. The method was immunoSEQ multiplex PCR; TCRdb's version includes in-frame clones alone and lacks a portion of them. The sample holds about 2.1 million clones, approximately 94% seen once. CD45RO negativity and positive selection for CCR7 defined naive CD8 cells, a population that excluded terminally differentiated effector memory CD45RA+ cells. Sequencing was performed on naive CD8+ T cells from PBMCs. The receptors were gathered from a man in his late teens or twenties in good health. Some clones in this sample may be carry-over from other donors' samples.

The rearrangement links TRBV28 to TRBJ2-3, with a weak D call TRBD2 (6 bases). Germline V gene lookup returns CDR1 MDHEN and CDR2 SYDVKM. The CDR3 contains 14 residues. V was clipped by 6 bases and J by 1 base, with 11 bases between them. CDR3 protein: CASRPTGGTDTQYF. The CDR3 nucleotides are TGTGCCAGCAGGCCGACGGGAGGCACAGATACGCAGTATTTT.

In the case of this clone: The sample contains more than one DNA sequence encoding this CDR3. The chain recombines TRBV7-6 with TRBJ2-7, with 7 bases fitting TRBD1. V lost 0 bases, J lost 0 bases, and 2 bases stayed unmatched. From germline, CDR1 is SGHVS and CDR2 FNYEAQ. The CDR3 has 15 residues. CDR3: CASSLAGDSSYEQYF. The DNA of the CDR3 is TGTGCCAGCAGCTTAGCCGGGGACAGCTCCTACGAGCAGTACTTC.

CDR3 sequence: CASHRAGVTYGYTF. In DNA, the CDR3 is TGTGCCAGCCACAGGGCTGGGGTTACCTATGGCTACACCTTC. V is TRBV19 and J is TRBJ1-2; D might be TRBD1 (6 bases). The CDR3 covers 14 residues. Trimming removed 9 bases at V and 4 bases at J, with 18 bases between. The germline gives CDR1 LNHDA, CDR2 SQIVND (reference sequence).

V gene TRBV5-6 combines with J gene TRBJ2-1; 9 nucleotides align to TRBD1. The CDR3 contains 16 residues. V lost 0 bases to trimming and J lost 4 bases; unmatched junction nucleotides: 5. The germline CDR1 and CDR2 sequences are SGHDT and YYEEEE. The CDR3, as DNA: TGTGCCAGCAGCTTGGAGTTAGGACAGGGGTACAATGAGCAGTTCTTC. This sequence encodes CASSLELGQGYNEQFF. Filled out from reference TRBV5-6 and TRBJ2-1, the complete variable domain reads DAGVTQSPTHLIKTRGQQVTLRCSPKSGHDTVSWYQQALGQGPQFIFQYYEEEERQRGNFPDRFSGHQFPNYSSELNVNALLLGDSALYLCASSLELGQGYNEQFFGPGTRLTVL.

The CDR3 DNA reads as TGTGCCAGCAGCATCACTAGCGGCAACTCCTACGAGCAGTACTTC. As protein: CASSITSGNSYEQYF. The chain recombines TRBV9 with TRBJ2-7; TRBD2 matches at 8 bases. The V gene's germline CDR1 is SGDLS and CDR2 YYNGEE. CDR3 size: 15 residues. V shed 4 bases, J shed 0 bases, and the junction held 6 bases outside the gene matches.

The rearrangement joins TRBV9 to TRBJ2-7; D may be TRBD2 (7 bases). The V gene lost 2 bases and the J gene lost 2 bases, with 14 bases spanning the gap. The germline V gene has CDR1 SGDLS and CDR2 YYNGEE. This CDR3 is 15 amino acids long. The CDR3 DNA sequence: TGTGCCAGCAGCGTGGGGGCGGGAGAGGCCTACGAGCAGTACTTC. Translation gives CASSVGAGEAYEQYF. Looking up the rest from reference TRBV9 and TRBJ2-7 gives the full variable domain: DSGVTQTPKHLITATGQRVTLRCSPRSGDLSVYWYQQSLDQGLQFLIQYYNGEERAKGNILERFSAQQFPDLHSELNLSSLELGDSALYFCASSVGAGEAYEQYFGPGTRLTVT.

CDR3 sequence: CSVEEGVWGRDAYNEQFF. The CDR3 DNA is TGCAGCGTTGAAGAGGGGGTCTGGGGGCGGGATGCATACAATGAGCAGTTCTTC. This chain links TRBV29-1 with TRBJ2-1; the D gene could be TRBD1 or TRBD2 (6 bases each). The CDR3 is made up of 18 amino acids. CDR1 is SQVTM, CDR2 ANQGSEA, per germline. The V gene lost 0 bases and the J gene lost 4 bases, with 22 bases spanning the gap.

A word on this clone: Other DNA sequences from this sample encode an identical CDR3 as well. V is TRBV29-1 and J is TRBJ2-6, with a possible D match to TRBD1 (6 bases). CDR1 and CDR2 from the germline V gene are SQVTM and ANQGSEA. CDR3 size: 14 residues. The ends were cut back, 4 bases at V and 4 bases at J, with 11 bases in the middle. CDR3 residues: CSVVDRSGANVLTF. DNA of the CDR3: TGCAGCGTTGTAGACAGGTCCGGGGCCAACGTCCTGACTTTC. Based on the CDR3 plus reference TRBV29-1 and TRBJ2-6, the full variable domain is SAVISQKPSRDICQRGTSLTIQCQVDSQVTMMFWYRQQPGQSLTLIATANQGSEATYESGFVIDKFPISRPNLTFSTLTVSNMSPEDSSIYLCSVVDRSGANVLTFGAGSRLTVL.

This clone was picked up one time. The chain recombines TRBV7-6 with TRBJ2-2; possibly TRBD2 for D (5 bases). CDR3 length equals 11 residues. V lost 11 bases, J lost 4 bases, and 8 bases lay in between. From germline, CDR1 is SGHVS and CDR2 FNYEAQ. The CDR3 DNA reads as TGTGCCGGAGGTAGCACCGGGGAGCTGTTTTTT. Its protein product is CAGGSTGELFF.

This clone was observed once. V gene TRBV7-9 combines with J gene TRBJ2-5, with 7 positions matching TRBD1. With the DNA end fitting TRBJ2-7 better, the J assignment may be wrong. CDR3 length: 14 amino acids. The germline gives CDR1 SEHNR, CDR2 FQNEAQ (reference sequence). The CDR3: CASSPHRGAYEQYF. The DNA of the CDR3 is TGTGCCAGCAGCCCACACAGGGGAGCCTACGAGCAGTACTTC.

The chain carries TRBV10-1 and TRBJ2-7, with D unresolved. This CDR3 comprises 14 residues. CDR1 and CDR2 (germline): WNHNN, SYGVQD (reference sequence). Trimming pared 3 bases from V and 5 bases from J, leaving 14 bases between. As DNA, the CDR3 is TGCGCCAGCAGTGACTCGCTGACATCTGACGAGCAGTACTTC. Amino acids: CASSDSLTSDEQYF.

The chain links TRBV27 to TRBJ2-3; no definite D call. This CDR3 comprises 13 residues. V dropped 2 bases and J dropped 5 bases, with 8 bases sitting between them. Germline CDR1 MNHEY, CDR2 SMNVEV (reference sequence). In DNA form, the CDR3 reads TGTGCCAGCAGTTTAAACGTTTTAGATACGCAGTATTTT. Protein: CASSLNVLDTQYF.

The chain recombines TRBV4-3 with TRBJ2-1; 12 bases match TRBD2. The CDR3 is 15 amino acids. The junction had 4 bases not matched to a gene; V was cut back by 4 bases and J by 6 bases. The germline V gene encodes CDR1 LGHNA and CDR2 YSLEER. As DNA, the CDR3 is TGCGCCAGCAGCCCAGGACTAGCGGGACCCAATGAGCAGTTCTTC. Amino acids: CASSPGLAGPNEQFF.

CDR3: CASSRTGGAGQPQHF. CDR3 nucleotides: TGTGCCAGCAGCCGCACAGGAGGGGCAGGTCAGCCCCAGCATTTT. This chain uses TRBV9 with TRBJ1-5; weak D call: TRBD1 (5 bases). The germline V gene has CDR1 SGDLS and CDR2 YYNGEE. The length of the CDR3 is 15 residues. The ends were cut back, 4 bases at V and 6 bases at J, with 17 bases in the middle.

The CDR3, as DNA: TGCGCCAGCAGCCAAGGGGACGGGGGGGGCGCCTACGAGCAGTACTTC. This translates into CASSQGDGGGAYEQYF. The chain combines TRBV4-3 with TRBJ2-7, with 8 bases identical to TRBD2. Germline V gives CDR1 LGHNA, CDR2 YSLEER. This CDR3 contains 16 residues. The ends lost 1 base at V and 2 bases at J; junction bases unmatched: 7.

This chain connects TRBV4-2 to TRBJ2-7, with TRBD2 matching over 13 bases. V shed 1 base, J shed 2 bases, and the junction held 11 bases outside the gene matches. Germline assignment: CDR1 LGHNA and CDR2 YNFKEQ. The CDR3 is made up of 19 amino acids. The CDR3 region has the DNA TGTGCCAGCAGCCAAGGACTAGCGGGAGGCCGAAGCAAGACCTACGAGCAGTACTTC. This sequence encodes CASSQGLAGGRSKTYEQYF.

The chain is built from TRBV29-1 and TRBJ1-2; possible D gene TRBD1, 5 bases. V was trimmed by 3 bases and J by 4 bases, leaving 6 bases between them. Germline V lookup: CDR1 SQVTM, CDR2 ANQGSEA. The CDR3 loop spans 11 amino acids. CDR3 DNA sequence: TGCAGCGTTGACAGGGCCTATGGCTACACCTTC. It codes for CSVDRAYGYTF.

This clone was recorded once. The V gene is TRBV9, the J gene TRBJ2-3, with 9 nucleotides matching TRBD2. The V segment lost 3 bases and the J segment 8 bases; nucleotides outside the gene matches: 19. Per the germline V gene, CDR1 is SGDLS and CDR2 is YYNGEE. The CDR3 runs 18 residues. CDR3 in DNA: TGTGCCAGCAGCGGGACTCTGACTAGCGGTGAGAATTTTGGTACGCAGTATTTT. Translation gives CASSGTLTSGENFGTQYF.

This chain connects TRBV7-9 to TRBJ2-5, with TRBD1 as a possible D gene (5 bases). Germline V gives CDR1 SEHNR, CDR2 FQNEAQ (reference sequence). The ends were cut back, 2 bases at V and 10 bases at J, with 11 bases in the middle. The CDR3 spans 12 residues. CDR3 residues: CASSLMGQDQYF. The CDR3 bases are TGTGCCAGCAGCTTAATGGGGCAGGACCAGTACTTC.

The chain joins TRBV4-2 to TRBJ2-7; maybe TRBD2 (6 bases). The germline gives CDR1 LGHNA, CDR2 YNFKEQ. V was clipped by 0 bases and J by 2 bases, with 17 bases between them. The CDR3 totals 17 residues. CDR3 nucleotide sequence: TGTGCCAGCAGCCAAGATTGGCGCGGGACCCCAGCCTACGAGCAGTACTTC. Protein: CASSQDWRGTPAYEQYF.

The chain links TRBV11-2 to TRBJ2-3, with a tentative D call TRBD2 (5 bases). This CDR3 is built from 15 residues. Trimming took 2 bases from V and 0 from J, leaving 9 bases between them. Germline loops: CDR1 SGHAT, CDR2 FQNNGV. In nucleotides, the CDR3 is TGTGCCAGCAGCTTACACGGGGTTAGCACAGATACGCAGTATTTT. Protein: CASSLHGVSTDTQYF. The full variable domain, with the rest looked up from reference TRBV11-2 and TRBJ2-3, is EAGVAQSPRYKIIEKRQSVAFWCNPISGHATLYWYQQILGQGPKLLIQFQNNGVVDDSQLPKDRFSAERLKGVDSTLKIQPAKLEDSAVYLCASSLHGVSTDTQYFGPGTRLTVL.

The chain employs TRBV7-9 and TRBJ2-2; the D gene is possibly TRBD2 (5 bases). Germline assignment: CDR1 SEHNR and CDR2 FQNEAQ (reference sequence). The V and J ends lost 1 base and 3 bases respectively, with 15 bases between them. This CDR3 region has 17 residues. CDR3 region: CASSLDGLALYTGELFF. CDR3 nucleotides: TGTGCCAGCAGCTTAGATGGGCTAGCCTTATACACCGGGGAGCTGTTTTTT.

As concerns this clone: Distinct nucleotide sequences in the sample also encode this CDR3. The CDR3 DNA sequence: TGTGCCAGTAGGGCCGAAAGCTCCTACGAGCAGTACTTC. This encodes CASRAESSYEQYF. The V and J genes are TRBV19 and TRBJ2-7; D gene unclear. Trimming stripped 6 bases from V and 0 bases from J, with 9 bases between. Germline loops: CDR1 LNHDA, CDR2 SQIVND (reference sequence). CDR3 length: 13 residues.

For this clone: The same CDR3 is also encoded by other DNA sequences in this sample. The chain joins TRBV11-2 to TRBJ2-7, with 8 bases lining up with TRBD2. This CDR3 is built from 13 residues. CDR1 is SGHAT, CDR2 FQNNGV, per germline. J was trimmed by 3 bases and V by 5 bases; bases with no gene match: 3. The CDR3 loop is CASSPGTSYEQYF. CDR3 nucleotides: TGTGCCAGCAGCCCAGGGACTAGCTACGAGCAGTACTTC.

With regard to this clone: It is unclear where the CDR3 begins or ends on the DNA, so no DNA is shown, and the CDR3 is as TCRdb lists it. The CDR3 is CASSFLGMGQYF. The chain couples TRBV11-2 to TRBJ2-5. The germline V gene encodes CDR1 SGHAT and CDR2 FQNNGV. A total of 12 residues make up the CDR3, ends included.

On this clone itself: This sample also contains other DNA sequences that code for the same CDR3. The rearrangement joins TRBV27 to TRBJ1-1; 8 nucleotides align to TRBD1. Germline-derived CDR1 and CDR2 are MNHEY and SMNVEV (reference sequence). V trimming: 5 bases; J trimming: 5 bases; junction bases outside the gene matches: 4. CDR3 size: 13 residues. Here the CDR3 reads CASSTRQGTEAFF. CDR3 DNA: TGTGCCAGCAGTACGCGACAGGGGACTGAAGCTTTCTTT.

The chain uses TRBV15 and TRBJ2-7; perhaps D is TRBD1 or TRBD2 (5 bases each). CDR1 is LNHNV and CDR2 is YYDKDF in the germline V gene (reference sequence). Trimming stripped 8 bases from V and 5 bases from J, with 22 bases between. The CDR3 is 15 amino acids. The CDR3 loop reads CATGTRDLRGDEQYF. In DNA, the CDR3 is TGTGCCACCGGAACCAGGGACCTGAGGGGCGACGAGCAGTACTTC.

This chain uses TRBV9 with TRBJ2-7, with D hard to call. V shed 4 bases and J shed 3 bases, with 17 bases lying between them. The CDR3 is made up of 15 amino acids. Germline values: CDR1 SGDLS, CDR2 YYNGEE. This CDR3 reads CASSPSGVASYEQYF. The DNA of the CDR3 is TGTGCCAGCAGCCCATCCGGCGTGGCGAGCTACGAGCAGTACTTC.

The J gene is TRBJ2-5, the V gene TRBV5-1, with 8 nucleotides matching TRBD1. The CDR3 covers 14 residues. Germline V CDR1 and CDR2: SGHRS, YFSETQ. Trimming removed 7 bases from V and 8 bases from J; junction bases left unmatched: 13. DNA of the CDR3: TGCGCCAGCCGGCGCGACAGGGGTAAGATTACCCAGTACTTC. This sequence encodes CASRRDRGKITQYF. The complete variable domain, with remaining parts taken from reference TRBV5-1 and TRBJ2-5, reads KAGVTQTPRYLIKTRGQQVTLSCSPISGHRSVSWYQQTPGQGLQFLFEYFSETQRNKGNFPGRFSGRQFSNSRSEMNVSTLELGDSALYLCASRRDRGKITQYFGPGTRLLVL.